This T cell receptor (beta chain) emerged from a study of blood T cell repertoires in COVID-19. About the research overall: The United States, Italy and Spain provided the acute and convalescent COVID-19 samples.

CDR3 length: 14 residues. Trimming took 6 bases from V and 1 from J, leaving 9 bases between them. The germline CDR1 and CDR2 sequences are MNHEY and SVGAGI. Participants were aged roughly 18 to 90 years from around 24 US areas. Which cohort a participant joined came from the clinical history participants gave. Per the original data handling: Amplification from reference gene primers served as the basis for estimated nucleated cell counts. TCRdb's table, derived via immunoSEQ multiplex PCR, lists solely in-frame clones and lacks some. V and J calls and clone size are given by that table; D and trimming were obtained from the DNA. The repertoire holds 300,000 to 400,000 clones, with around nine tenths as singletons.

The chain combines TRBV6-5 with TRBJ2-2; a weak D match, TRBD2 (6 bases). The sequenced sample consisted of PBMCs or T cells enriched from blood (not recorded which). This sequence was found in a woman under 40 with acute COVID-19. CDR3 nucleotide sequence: TGTGCCAGCAGGGGGACTTGGAACACCGGGGAGCTGTTTTTT. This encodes CASRGTWNTGELFF.